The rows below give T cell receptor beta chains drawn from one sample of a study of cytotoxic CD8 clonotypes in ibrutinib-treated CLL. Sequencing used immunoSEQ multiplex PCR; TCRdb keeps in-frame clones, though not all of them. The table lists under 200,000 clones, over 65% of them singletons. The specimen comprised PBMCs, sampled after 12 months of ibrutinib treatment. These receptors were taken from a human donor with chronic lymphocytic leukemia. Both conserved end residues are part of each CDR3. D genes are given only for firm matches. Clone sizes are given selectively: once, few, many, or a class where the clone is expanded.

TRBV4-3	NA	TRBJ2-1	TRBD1	CASSQGGTGDYNEQFF	TGCGCCAGCAGCCAAGGAGGGACAGGGGACTACAATGAGCAGTTCTTC
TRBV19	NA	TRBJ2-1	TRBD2	CASSFAGEGWKQFF	TGTGCCAGTAGTTTCGCGGGAGAAGGCTGGAAGCAGTTCTTC
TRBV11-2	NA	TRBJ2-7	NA	CASSLEGTGTASYEQYF	TGTGCCAGCAGCTTAGAGGGGACTGGGACAGCTTCCTACGAGCAGTACTTC
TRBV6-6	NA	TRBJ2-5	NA	CASRPPGQETQYF	TGTGCCAGCAGACCCCCAGGGCAAGAGACCCAGTACTTC
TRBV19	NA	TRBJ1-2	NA	CASSMGPTSYGYTF	TGTGCCAGTAGTATGGGGCCCACCAGCTATGGCTACACCTTC
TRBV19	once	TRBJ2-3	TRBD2	CASKEGPSGSGTDTQYF	TGTGCCAGTAAGGAGGGGCCTAGCGGGAGCGGCACAGATACGCAGTATTTT
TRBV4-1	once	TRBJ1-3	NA	CASSQFTGGSGNTIYF	TGCGCCAGCAGCCAGTTTACGGGGGGCTCTGGAAACACCATATATTTT
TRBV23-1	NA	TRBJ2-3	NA	CASRPSRTTDTQYF	TGCGCCAGCCGCCCTTCCCGTACCACAGATACGCAGTATTTT
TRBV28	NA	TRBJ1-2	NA	CASSTIGQGHRPNYGYTF	TGTGCCAGCAGTACGATAGGGCAGGGCCACAGGCCTAACTATGGCTACACCTTC
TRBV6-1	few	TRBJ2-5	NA	CASTPGGGQQETQYF	TGTGCCAGCACCCCAGGGGGAGGACAGCAAGAGACCCAGTACTTC
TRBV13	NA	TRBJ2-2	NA	CASGTGNTGELFF	TGTGCCAGCGGGACTGGGAACACCGGGGAGCTGTTTTTT
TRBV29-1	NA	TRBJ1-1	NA	CSVAVGRATEAFF	TGCAGCGTTGCCGTGGGACGAGCCACTGAAGCTTTCTTT
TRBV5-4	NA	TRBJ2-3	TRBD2	CASSLTSGMADTQYF	TGTGCCAGCAGCTTGACTAGCGGGATGGCAGATACGCAGTATTTT
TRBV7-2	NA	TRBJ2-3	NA	CASSRGFSTDTQYF	TGTGCCAGCAGCCGGGGGTTCTCCACAGATACGCAGTATTTT
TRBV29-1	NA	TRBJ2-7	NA	CSVGGGHETYEQYF	TGCAGCGTTGGGGGGGGACACGAGACCTACGAGCAGTACTTC
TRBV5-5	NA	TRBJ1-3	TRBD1	CASSYAGQGENTIYF	TGTGCCAGCAGCTACGCCGGACAGGGAGAAAACACCATATATTTT
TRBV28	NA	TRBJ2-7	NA	CASSGNYEQYF	TGTGCCAGCAGCGGGAACTACGAGCAGTACTTC
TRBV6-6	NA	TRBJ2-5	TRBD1	CASSFGTGVETQYF	TGTGCCAGCAGCTTCGGGACAGGGGTAGAGACCCAGTACTTC
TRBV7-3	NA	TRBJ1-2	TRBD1	CASSLDRGRNGYTF	TGTGCCAGCAGCTTGGACAGGGGGCGAAATGGCTACACCTTC
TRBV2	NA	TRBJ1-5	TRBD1	CASKPGQLFGNQPQHF	TGTGCCAGCAAACCGGGACAGCTTTTCGGCAATCAGCCCCAGCATTTT
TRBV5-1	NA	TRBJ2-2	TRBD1	CASSLGTADTGELFF	TGCGCCAGCAGCCTAGGGACAGCCGATACCGGGGAGCTGTTTTTT
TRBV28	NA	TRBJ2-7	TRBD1	CASGDRGYEQYF	TGTGCCAGCGGGGACAGGGGCTACGAGCAGTACTTC
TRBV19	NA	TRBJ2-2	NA	CASSIYDTGELFF	TGTGCCAGTAGTATATACGACACCGGGGAGCTGTTTTTT
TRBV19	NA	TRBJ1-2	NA	CASNRLAANYGYTF	TGTGCCAGTAACCGTTTGGCGGCTAACTATGGCTACACCTTC
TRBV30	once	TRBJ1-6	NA	CAWNRDISYNSPLHF	TGTGCCTGGAACAGGGACATCTCCTATAATTCACCCCTCCACTTT
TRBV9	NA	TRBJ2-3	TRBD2	CASSVGTSGDTQYF	TGTGCCAGCAGCGTAGGGACTAGCGGCGATACGCAGTATTTT
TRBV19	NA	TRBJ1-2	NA	CASSPRQANYGYTF	TGTGCCAGTAGTCCGCGACAGGCAAACTATGGCTACACCTTC
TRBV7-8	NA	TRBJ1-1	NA	CASSSTRTVNTEAFF	TGTGCCAGCAGCTCTACCCGGACAGTCAACACTGAAGCTTTCTTT
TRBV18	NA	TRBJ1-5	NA	CASSPRGRRVQPQHF	TGTGCCAGCTCACCACGTGGTAGAAGGGTACAGCCCCAGCATTTT
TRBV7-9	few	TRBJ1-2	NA	CASSLGGGDGYTF	TGTGCCAGCAGCTTAGGAGGGGGAGATGGCTACACCTTC
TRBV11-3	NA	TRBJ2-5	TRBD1	CASSPSGTGAGETQYF	TGTGCCAGCAGCCCCTCCGGGACAGGGGCGGGAGAGACCCAGTACTTC
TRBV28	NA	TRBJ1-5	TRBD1	CASSFRDRGGSNQPQHF	TGTGCCAGCAGTTTCCGGGACAGGGGGGGGAGCAATCAGCCCCAGCATTTT
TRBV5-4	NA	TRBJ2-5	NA	CASGGQTQYF	TGTGCCAGCGGAGGACAGACCCAGTACTTC
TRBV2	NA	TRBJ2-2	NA	CASSDQDLDPQMNTGELFF	TGTGCCAGCAGTGATCAGGACCTAGACCCCCAGATGAACACCGGGGAGCTGTTTTTT
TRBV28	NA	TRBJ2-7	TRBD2	CASSYASGTSEQYF	TGTGCCAGCAGTTATGCTAGCGGGACGAGCGAGCAGTACTTC
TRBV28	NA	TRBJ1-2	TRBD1	CASSSSGTGRYGYTF	TGTGCCAGCAGTTCGTCCGGGACAGGGCGCTATGGCTACACCTTC
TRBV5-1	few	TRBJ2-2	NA	CASSLNTGELFF	TGCGCCAGCAGCTTGAACACCGGGGAGCTGTTTTTT
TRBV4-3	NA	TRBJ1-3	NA	CASSQEIQPRYTIYF	TGCGCCAGCAGCCAAGAGATCCAGCCCCGATACACCATATATTTT
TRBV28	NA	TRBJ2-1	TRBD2	CASTKGGGTYNEQFF	TGTGCCAGCACCAAAGGCGGGGGTACCTACAATGAGCAGTTCTTC
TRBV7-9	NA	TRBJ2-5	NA	CASRPGGGEETQYF	TGTGCCAGCCGACCGGGTGGAGGGGAAGAGACCCAGTACTTC
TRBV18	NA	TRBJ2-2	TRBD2	CASSPPHDFQRESSGELFF	TGTGCCAGCTCACCACCACATGATTTCCAGCGGGAGTCGTCGGGGGAGCTGTTTTTT
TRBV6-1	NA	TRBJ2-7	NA	CASKASETPEQYF	TGTGCCAGCAAAGCTAGCGAGACCCCGGAGCAGTACTTC
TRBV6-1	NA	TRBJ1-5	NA	CASSVRGTNQPQHF	TGTGCCAGCAGTGTTCGGGGCACCAATCAGCCCCAGCATTTT
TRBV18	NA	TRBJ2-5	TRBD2	CASSPVPAGIGFSETQYF	TGTGCCAGCTCACCAGTACCAGCGGGGATCGGGTTCTCGGAGACCCAGTACTTC
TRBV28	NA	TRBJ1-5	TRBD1	CASSPRDRSNQPQHF	TGTGCCAGCAGCCCACGGGACAGAAGCAATCAGCCCCAGCATTTT
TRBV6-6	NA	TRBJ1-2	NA	CASSYVSGEYGYTF	TGTGCCAGCAGTTACGTATCGGGGGAATACGGCTACACCTTC
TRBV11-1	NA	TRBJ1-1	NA	CASGGENTEAFF	TGTGCCAGCGGGGGGGAGAACACTGAAGCTTTCTTT
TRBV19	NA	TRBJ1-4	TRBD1	CASSGGIGTAEKLFF	TGTGCCAGTAGTGGGGGAATCGGGACAGCCGAAAAACTGTTTTTT
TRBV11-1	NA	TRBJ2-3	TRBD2	CASSAGLAGTDTQYF	TGTGCCAGCAGCGCGGGACTAGCGGGCACAGATACGCAGTATTTT
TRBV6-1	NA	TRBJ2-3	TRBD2	CASSEIAGAPGAQYF	TGTGCCAGCAGTGAGATAGCGGGGGCCCCGGGGGCGCAGTATTTT
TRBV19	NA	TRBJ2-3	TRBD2	CASSIDVGRAEGDTQYF	TGTGCCAGTAGTATAGATGTCGGGAGGGCCGAGGGGGATACGCAGTATTTT
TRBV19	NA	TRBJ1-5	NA	CATHGGSGNQPQHF	TGTGCCACCCATGGGGGTTCGGGCAATCAGCCCCAGCATTTT
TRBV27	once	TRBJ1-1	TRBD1	CASSFRGMNTEAFF	TGTGCCAGCAGCTTCAGGGGGATGAACACTGAAGCTTTCTTT
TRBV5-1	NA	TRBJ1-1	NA	CASSYREGTEAFF	TGCGCCAGCAGCTATAGGGAGGGCACTGAAGCTTTCTTT
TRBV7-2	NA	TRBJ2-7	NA	CASSLRDHDYEQYF	TGTGCCAGCAGCCTCCGGGACCATGACTACGAGCAGTACTTC
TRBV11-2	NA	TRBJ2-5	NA	CASSPLNRYRARTEETQYF	TGTGCCAGCAGCCCCCTTAATCGCTATAGGGCCCGGACCGAGGAGACCCAGTACTTC
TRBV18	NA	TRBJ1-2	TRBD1	CASSPGQQNYGYTF	TGTGCCAGCTCACCGGGACAGCAAAATTATGGCTACACCTTC
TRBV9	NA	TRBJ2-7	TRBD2	CASSAAGAGGSYEQYF	TGTGCCAGCAGCGCGGCCGGAGCGGGGGGCTCCTACGAGCAGTACTTC
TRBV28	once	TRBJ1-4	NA	CASAPGPAANEKLFF	TGTGCCAGCGCTCCGGGGCCAGCAGCTAATGAAAAACTGTTTTTT
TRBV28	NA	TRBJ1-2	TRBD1	CASRLRDRGSSTF	TGTGCCAGCAGACTTAGGGACAGGGGAAGCAGCACCTTC